One sample yielded the 5 T cell receptor beta chains listed below, sequenced in a study of cytotoxic CD8 clonotypes in ibrutinib-treated CLL. Sequenced by immunoSEQ multiplex PCR; TCRdb stores in-frame clones only, minus some. This table holds tens of thousands of clones, about three quarters found once. Source: PBMCs, taken after 12 months of ibrutinib treatment. The receptors originated from a human donor with chronic lymphocytic leukemia.

This clone was seen a few times. The chain combines TRBV29-1 with TRBJ1-2; D ambiguous. The CDR3 sequence is 12 residues long. Germline V gene sequence: CDR1 SQVTM, CDR2 ANQGSEA. Trimming took 4 bases from V and 2 from J, leaving 8 bases between them. The CDR3 DNA is TGCAGCGTTGGGGGTGCCAACTATGGCTACACCTTC. Translation: CSVGGANYGYTF. Complete variable domain (other parts from reference TRBV29-1 and TRBJ1-2): SAVISQKPSRDICQRGTSLTIQCQVDSQVTMMFWYRQQPGQSLTLIATANQGSEATYESGFVIDKFPISRPNLTFSTLTVSNMSPEDSSIYLCSVGGANYGYTFGSGTRLTVV.

The chain combines TRBV13 with TRBJ1-2; D is uncertain. The CDR3 has 16 residues. Germline loops: CDR1 PRHDT, CDR2 FYEKMQ (reference sequence). Trimming pared 5 bases from V and 4 bases from J, leaving 20 bases between. The CDR3 protein is CASSKVTEWGSYGYTF. CDR3 DNA sequence: TGTGCCAGCAGCAAGGTCACGGAGTGGGGAAGCTATGGCTACACCTTC.

In this sample, this clone turned up a few times. Other DNA sequences in this sample translate to the same CDR3. The CDR3 sequence is CASSPQSGEKLFF. The DNA of the CDR3 is TGTGCCAGCTCACCGCAGAGTGGGGAAAAACTGTTTTTT. This rearrangement joins TRBV18 to TRBJ1-4; D is unclear. There are 13 residues in the CDR3. Germline loops: CDR1 KGHSH, CDR2 LQKENI. The germline V and J ends were trimmed by 3 bases and 8 bases, with 10 bases remaining between them. Based on the CDR3 plus reference TRBV18 and TRBJ1-4, the full variable domain is NAGVMQNPRHLVRRRGQEARLRCSPMKGHSHVYWYRQLPEEGLKFMVYLQKENIIDESGMPKERFSAEFPKEGPSILRIQQVVRGDSAAYFCASSPQSGEKLFFGSGTQLSVL.

The chain couples TRBV5-6 to TRBJ2-7; 11 nucleotides align to TRBD1. The germline V gene has CDR1 SGHDT and CDR2 YYEEEE. The V and J ends lost 4 bases and 4 bases, in that order; junction bases with no gene match: 7. The CDR3 length is 15 residues. The CDR3 DNA reads as TGTGCCAGCAGCCTGGTGGACAGGGGGCCTTACGAGCAGTACTTC. It encodes CASSLVDRGPYEQYF.

This clone occurred a few times. The chain uses TRBV9 and TRBJ2-1; 7 bases are shared with TRBD2. Per germline, CDR1 SGDLS and CDR2 YYNGEE. This CDR3 has 17 amino acids. V was clipped by 4 bases and J by 9 bases; unmatched bases: 19. The CDR3 reads CASSLEGGGGPLREQFF. The CDR3 DNA is TGTGCCAGCAGCCTCGAAGGTGGGGGGGGACCCCTCCGTGAGCAGTTCTTC.